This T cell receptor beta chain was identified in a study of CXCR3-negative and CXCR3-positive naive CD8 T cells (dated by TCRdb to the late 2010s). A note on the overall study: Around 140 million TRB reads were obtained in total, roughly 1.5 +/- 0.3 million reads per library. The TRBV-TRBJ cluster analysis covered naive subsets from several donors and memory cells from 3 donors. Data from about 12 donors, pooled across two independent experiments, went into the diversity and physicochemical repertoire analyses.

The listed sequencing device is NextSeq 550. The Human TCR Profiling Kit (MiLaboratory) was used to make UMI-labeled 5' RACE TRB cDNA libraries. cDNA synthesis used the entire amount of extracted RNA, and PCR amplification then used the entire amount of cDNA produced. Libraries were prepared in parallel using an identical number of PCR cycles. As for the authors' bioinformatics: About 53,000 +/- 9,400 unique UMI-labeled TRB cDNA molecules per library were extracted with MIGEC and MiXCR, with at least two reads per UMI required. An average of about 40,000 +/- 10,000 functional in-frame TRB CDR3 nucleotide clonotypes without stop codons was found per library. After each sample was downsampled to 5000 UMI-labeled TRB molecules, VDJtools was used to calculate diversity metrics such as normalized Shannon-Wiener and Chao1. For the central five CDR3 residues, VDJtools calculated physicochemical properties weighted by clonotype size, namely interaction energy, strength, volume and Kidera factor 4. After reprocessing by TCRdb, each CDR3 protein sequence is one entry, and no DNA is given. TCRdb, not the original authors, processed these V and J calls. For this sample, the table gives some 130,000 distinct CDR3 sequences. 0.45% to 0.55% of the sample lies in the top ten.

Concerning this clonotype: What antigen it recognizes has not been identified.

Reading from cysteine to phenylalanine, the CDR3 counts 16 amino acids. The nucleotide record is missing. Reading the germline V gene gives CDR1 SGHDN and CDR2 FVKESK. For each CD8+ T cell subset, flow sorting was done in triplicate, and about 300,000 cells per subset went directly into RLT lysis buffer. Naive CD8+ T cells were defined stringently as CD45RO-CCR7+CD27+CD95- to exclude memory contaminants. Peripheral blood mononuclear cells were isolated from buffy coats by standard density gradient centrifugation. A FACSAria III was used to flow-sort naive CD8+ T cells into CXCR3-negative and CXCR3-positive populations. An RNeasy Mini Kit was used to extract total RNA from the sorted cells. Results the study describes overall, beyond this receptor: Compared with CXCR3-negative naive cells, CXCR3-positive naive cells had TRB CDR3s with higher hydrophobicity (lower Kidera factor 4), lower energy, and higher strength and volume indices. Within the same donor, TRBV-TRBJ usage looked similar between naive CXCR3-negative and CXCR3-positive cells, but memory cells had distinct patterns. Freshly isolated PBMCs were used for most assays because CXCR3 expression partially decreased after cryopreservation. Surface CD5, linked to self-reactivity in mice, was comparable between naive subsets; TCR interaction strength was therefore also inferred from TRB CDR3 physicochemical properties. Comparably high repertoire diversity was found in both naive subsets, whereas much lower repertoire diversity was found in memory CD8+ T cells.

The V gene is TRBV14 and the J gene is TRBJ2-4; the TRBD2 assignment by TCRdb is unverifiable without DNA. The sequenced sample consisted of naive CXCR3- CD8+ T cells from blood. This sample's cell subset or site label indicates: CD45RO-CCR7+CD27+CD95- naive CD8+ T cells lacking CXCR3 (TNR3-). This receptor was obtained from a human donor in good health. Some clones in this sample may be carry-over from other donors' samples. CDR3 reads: CASSQVQGRAKNIQYF.